This T cell receptor beta chain derives from a study of blood T cell repertoires in COVID-19. The overall study: The United States, Italy and Spain provided the acute and convalescent COVID-19 samples.

The CDR3 runs to 15 residues. With V trimmed by 0 bases and J by 6 bases, 6 bases remained unmatched. Germline V gene sequence: CDR1 SGDLS, CDR2 YYNGEE. During active infection, Seattle patients enrolled and were then monitored through disease. The authors' processing: Nucleated cell number was recorded as an estimate derived from reference gene primer amplification. This table comes from immunoSEQ multiplex PCR, and its TCRdb copy is limited to in-frame clones, with some not included. V, J and clone size derive from that table, while D and trimming were established from the DNA sequence. The sample includes approximately 110,000 clones, around nine tenths of them seen just once.

The sequenced sample was peripheral blood. This chain links TRBV9 with TRBJ2-7, with TRBD2 matching 10 bases. The origin of this receptor is a man in his fifties or sixties with COVID-19, enrolled during active disease. CDR3 protein: CASSVGSGRSVEQYF. As DNA, the CDR3 is TGTGCCAGCAGCGTAGGTAGCGGGAGGTCGGTCGAGCAGTACTTC.